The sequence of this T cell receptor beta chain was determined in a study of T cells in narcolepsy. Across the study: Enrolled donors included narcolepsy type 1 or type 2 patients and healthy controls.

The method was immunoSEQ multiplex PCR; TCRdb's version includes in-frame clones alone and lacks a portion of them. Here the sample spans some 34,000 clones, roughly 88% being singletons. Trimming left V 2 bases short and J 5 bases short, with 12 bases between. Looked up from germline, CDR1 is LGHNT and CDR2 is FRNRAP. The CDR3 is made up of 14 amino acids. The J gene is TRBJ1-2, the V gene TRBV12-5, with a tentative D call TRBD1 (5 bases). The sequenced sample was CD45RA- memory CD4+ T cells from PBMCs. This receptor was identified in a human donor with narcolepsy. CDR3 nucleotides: TGTGCTAGTGGTTTGAGGGGCCTAGGTTATGGCTACACCTTC. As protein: CASGLRGLGYGYTF.